The next 13 T cell receptor beta chains were all read from a single sample in a study of beta chain features in type 1 diabetes. Sequencing targeted expressed TCRB transcripts, as all isolated RNA had been reverse transcribed. The table came from immunoSEQ multiplex PCR; TCRdb's copy has only in-frame clones and leaves some out. The sample shows roughly 300,000 clones, 6.5% to 10% of them seen only once. Source material: central memory CD4+ T cells from blood. All receptors come from a woman between 18 and 29 years old in good health.

This clone was seen a handful of times. The V call is TRBV19, the J call TRBJ1-1; no reliable D call. CDR3 length: 11 residues. The germline V gene encodes CDR1 LNHDA and CDR2 SQIVND (reference sequence). Trimming cost V 9 bases and J 2 bases, with 7 bases left between them. The CDR3 DNA reads as TGTGCCAGCGAGTCAAACACTGAAGCTTTCTTT. Translation: CASESNTEAFF.

The chain uses TRBV5-1 and TRBJ1-1; no firm D call. The CDR3 runs to 13 residues. The germline V gene has CDR1 SGHRS and CDR2 YFSETQ. V was cut by 2 bases and J by 5 bases, with 10 bases left in between. The CDR3 reads CASSLGLMTEAFF. The CDR3 DNA is TGCGCCAGCAGCTTAGGACTTATGACTGAAGCTTTCTTT.

This clone was seen a few times. The CDR3 nucleotides are TGTGCCAGCAGCTTAGGCCTGGGTCCGGGCAATGAGCAGTTCTTC. Translating it yields CASSLGLGPGNEQFF. V usage is TRBV7-2 and J usage is TRBJ2-1, with no clear D. The V and J ends lost 1 base and 6 bases respectively, with 13 bases between them. Per the germline V gene, CDR1 is SGHTA and CDR2 is FQGNSA. CDR3 length equals 15 residues.

Turning to this clone: A much larger clonotype is one base distant, so this may be a read error. Other DNA sequences in this sample translate to the same CDR3. The CDR3 sequence: CASSESGANVLTF. DNA for the CDR3: TGTGCCAGCAGTGAATCTGGGGCCAACGTCCTGACTTTC. The chain employs TRBV25-1 and TRBJ2-6; D is unresolved. V was trimmed by 1 base and J by 2 bases, leaving 0 bases between them. This CDR3 contains 13 residues. Germline V gene data show CDR1 as MGHDK and CDR2 as SYGVNS.

There are a few counts of this clone. This rearrangement joins TRBV13 to TRBJ2-7; the D gene is possibly TRBD1 (5 bases). Trimming stripped 2 bases from V and 6 bases from J, with 11 bases between. The CDR3 contains 13 residues. Germline V lookup: CDR1 PRHDT, CDR2 FYEKMQ (reference sequence). The chain's CDR3 is CASSLSPRGEQYF. Here the CDR3 DNA reads TGTGCCAGCAGCTTATCTCCTAGGGGCGAGCAGTACTTC. The full variable domain, rest sourced from reference TRBV13 and TRBJ2-7, is AAGVIQSPRHLIKEKRETATLKCYPIPRHDTVYWYQQGPGQDPQFLISFYEKMQSDKGSIPDRFSAQQFSDYHSELNMSSLELGDSALYFCASSLSPRGEQYFGPGTRLTVT.

The CDR3 DNA reads as TGTGCCAGTAGTCGGACTAGCGGGGATGCCTACGAGCAGTACTTC. Amino acids: CASSRTSGDAYEQYF. V gene TRBV19 combines with J gene TRBJ2-7; the match to TRBD2 covers 12 bases. This CDR3 contains 15 residues. Germline CDR1 LNHDA, CDR2 SQIVND (reference sequence). The V segment lost 5 bases and the J segment 2 bases; nucleotides outside the gene matches: 4.

This clone has a count of ten or more. V is TRBV7-9 and J is TRBJ1-4; TRBD1 matches 10 bases. The CDR3 extends over 15 amino acids. Per germline, CDR1 SEHNR and CDR2 FQNEAQ (reference sequence). The V gene end was trimmed by 5 bases and the J gene end by 4 bases; junction bases not matched to a gene: 4. The CDR3 DNA reads as TGTGCCAGCAGCAAAGGACAGGGGGATAATGAAAAACTGTTTTTT. Protein product: CASSKGQGDNEKLFF.

The V gene is TRBV5-1, the J gene TRBJ2-1; 8 bases are a match to TRBD2. V lost 0 bases, J lost 6 bases, and 5 bases stayed unmatched. CDR1 and CDR2 (germline): SGHRS, YFSETQ. The CDR3 runs 15 residues. The CDR3 DNA reads TGCGCCAGCAGCTTGGTGCAGCGGGAGTTCAATGAGCAGTTCTTC. It is translated as CASSLVQREFNEQFF.

This clone was picked up many times. The chain carries TRBV2 and TRBJ1-4, with D unclear. The CDR3 runs to 14 residues. Trimming removed 10 bases at V and 0 bases at J, with 12 bases between. The germline V gene encodes CDR1 SNHLY and CDR2 FYNNEI. This CDR3 reads CATGPITTNEKLFF. The CDR3 DNA sequence: TGTGCCACCGGGCCGATCACAACTAATGAAAAACTGTTTTTT.

There are a few counts of this clone. The gene calls are TRBV15 and TRBJ2-4, with D perhaps matching TRBD1 (5 bases). The CDR3 is 15 amino acids. Germline lookup yields CDR1 LNHNV and CDR2 YYDKDF (reference sequence). V shed 0 bases and J shed 7 bases, with 13 bases lying between them. In nucleotides, the CDR3 is TGTGCCACCAGCAGAGATATTAGGGGTCAGAACATTCAGTACTTC. This sequence encodes CATSRDIRGQNIQYF.

V usage is TRBV5-4 and J usage is TRBJ2-1; D not resolved. Germline V gene data show CDR1 as SGHNT and CDR2 as YYREEE (reference sequence). Trimming left V 0 bases short and J 8 bases short, with 12 bases between. The CDR3 extends over 14 amino acids. The CDR3 DNA follows: TGTGCCAGCAGCTTGGTAGGAGTCGACTATGAGCAGTTCTTC. Amino acid sequence: CASSLVGVDYEQFF.

V usage is TRBV28 and J usage is TRBJ2-7; D might be TRBD2 (6 bases). Germline V lookup: CDR1 MDHEN, CDR2 SYDVKM. The V end was cut by 8 bases, the J end by 6 bases, with 14 bases between. This CDR3 is 12 amino acids long. CDR3 DNA sequence: TGTGCCAGCCGGTGGAGGGCCGGCGAGCAGTACTTC. Translated: CASRWRAGEQYF.

The chain uses TRBV19 and TRBJ1-1; D not certain. In germline, CDR1 is LNHDA, CDR2 SQIVND (reference sequence). The CDR3 is 13 amino acids. With 3 bases removed from V and 1 base from J, the gap between germline ends came to 6 bases. Written as DNA, the CDR3 is TGTGCCAGTAGTATCGCCAGGAACACTGAAGCTTTCTTT. Translating gives CASSIARNTEAFF. The full variable domain, with the rest looked up from reference TRBV19 and TRBJ1-1, is DGGITQSPKYLFRKEGQNVTLSCEQNLNHDAMYWYRQDPGQGLRLIYYSQIVNDFQKGDIAEGYSVSREKKESFPLTVTSAQKNPTAFYLCASSIARNTEAFFGQGTRLTVV.